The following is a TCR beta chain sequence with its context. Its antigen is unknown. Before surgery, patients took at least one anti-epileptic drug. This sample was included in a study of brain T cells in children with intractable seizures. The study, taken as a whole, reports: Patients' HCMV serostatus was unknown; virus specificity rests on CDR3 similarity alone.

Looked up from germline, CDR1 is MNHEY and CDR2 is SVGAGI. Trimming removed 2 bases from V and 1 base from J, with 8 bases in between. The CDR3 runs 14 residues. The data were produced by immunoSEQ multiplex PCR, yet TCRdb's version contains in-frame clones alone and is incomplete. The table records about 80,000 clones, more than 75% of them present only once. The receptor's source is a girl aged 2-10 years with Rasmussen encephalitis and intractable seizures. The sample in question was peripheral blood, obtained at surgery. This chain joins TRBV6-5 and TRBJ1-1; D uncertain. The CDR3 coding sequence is TGTGCCAGCAGTTACGCGATTACGAACACTGAAGCTTTCTTT. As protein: CASSYAITNTEAFF.